Here is one T cell receptor (beta chain) with its context. The antigen is unknown. This sample is drawn from a study of T cells in Graves' hyperthyroidism and ophthalmopathy. Study findings and constraints: A median roughly six months before onset, the model predicted ophthalmopathy.

Regions amplified from RNA transcripts were the TCR beta CDR3 regions. HTBI primers were employed in a first-round RT-PCR of the TCR CDR3. A single record per CDR3 protein comes from TCRdb applying MiXCR to the multiplex PCR reads. The sample records around 400,000 distinct CDR3 sequences, around 14% being singletons. This receptor was taken from a young woman with Graves' hyperthyroidism. The sequenced sample consisted of blood.

The CDR3 DNA follows: TGTGCCAGCCCTTACGTATCGTATGGCTACACCTTC. This encodes CASPYVSYGYTF. V gene TRBV2 combines with J gene TRBJ1-2; D is unresolved. From germline, CDR1 is SNHLY and CDR2 FYNNEI. The CDR3 extends over 12 amino acids. Deletions cut 8 bases from V and 5 bases from J, with 12 bases between.